This TCR beta chain derives from a study of blood T cell repertoires in COVID-19. Generated by immunoSEQ multiplex PCR, the TCRdb table keeps only in-frame clones and is missing some. The data show 80,000 to 100,000 clones, about 80% seen once. This clone occurred a few times. This clonotype was obtained from a man between 65 and 85 years old with acute or convalescent COVID-19. Material: peripheral blood.

The CDR3 spells CASSYSVLLTDEKLFF. The CDR3 region has the DNA TGTGCCAGCAGTTACTCGGTTTTATTGACTGATGAAAAACTGTTTTTT. The chain combines TRBV6-6 with TRBJ1-4; D is unresolved. Germline CDR1 MNHNY, CDR2 SVGAGI (reference sequence). V gave up 0 bases and J gave up 6 bases, with 14 bases separating them. The CDR3 extends over 16 amino acids.